The 2 T cell receptor beta chains below all came from one sample that was sequenced in a study of CD8+ T cells in alopecia areata. Reverse transcribed after extraction, RNA yielded cDNA as the sequencing template. Only in-frame clones appear in the TCRdb table, and some are missing; sequencing was by immunoSEQ multiplex PCR. The sample shows over 150,000 clones, approximately 59% of them seen only once. The input for sequencing was CD4+ T cells sorted from blood, taken at week 0. Source of these receptors: a human donor with alopecia areata.

The J gene is TRBJ1-2, the V gene TRBV5-1; the D gene is possibly TRBD1 (6 bases). The CDR3 sequence is 13 residues long. V shed 6 bases and J shed 7 bases, with 16 bases lying between them. From germline, CDR1 is SGHRS and CDR2 YFSETQ. The CDR3 spells CASKVQQGFGYTF. The CDR3 DNA sequence: TGCGCCAGCAAGGTTCAACAGGGATTTGGCTACACCTTC.

This chain links TRBV10-3 with TRBJ1-2, with 8 positions matching TRBD1. Germline assignment: CDR1 ENHRY and CDR2 SYGVKD. This CDR3 is 13 amino acids long. V gave up 10 bases and J gave up 6 bases; unmatched junction bases: 10. The CDR3 nucleotides are TGTGCCAGCACGGACAGGGCGGAGCATGGCTACACCTTC. It codes for CASTDRAEHGYTF.